This TCR beta chain was profiled in a study of early T cells in non-severe SARS-CoV-2 infection. The wider study: Unsorted whole-blood RNA was sequenced in bulk, leaving chains unpaired. Study results and caveats: Sequences matched to VDJdb favored anti-spike CD8 responses, while private and CD4 specificities were missed.

Separate cDNA molecules each had unique molecular identifiers attached to them. TCRdb used MiXCR to reprocess the 5' RACE reads, holding one entry per CDR3 protein. The data show more than 50,000 distinct CDR3 sequences, with 10% to 15% seen just once and 4.8% held by the top ten. This clonotype was counted many times. What it binds is unknown. The germline CDR1 and CDR2 sequences are LGHDT and YNNKEL (reference sequence). CDR3 length equals 13 residues. V was clipped by 4 bases and J by 6 bases, with 10 bases between them. Sample: whole blood. The clonotype was recovered from an adult who was a healthcare worker with PCR-confirmed SARS-CoV-2 infection or an uninfected control (not recorded which). The chain couples TRBV3-1 to TRBJ1-5; D unresolved. The CDR3 bases are TGTGCCAGCAGCCGCGAAGTGGGTCAGCCCCAGCATTTT. It codes for CASSREVGQPQHF.